This TCR beta chain was sequenced for a study of regulatory T cells in long-lasting Graves disease. The overall study: Over 5 years of antithyroid drugs with positive TSH receptor antibodies was taken to mean persistent Graves' disease.

As regards this clonotype: Its antigen is not identified.

Study-wide results and caveats: TCR diversity in persistent Graves' patients was below that of newly diagnosed ones.

Time point in this sample: persistent/refractory GD, antithyroid drugs over 5 years with positive TRAb. The authors made the TCR library using RNA they extracted from PBMCs. Diagnoses of Graves' disease were made by American Thyroid Association guidelines. Building the TCR beta libraries relied on iRepertoire HTBI primers, and CDR3 regions underwent Arm-PCR. Using its own MiXCR run on the multiplex PCR reads, TCRdb lists one record per CDR3 protein. The sample includes about half a million distinct CDR3 sequences, approximately 22% of them seen just once. The sequencing used peripheral blood mononuclear cells (PBMCs), collected when the disease was refractory, from a patient treated with antithyroid drugs. The TCR originated in a female donor with Graves disease.

The CDR3 DNA follows: TGTGCCAGCAGCCAAGCGGAGGAAGCTTTCTTT. Translated, it gives CASSQAEEAFF. The genes are TRBV6-1 and TRBJ1-1; D uncertain. Germline CDR1 MNHNS, CDR2 SASEGT. V was clipped by 6 bases and J by 8 bases, with 10 bases between them. The CDR3 loop spans 11 amino acids.